Presented here are 14 T cell receptor beta chains from one specimen sequenced in a study of T cells in Graves' hyperthyroidism and ophthalmopathy. TCR beta CDR3 regions were amplified from RNA. Researchers ran a first-round RT-PCR on the TCR CDR3 using the HTBI primer set. MiXCR was run by TCRdb on the multiplex PCR reads, yielding one entry per CDR3 protein. The profile shows approximately 400,000 distinct CDR3 sequences, less than 20% of them singletons. Sequenced: blood. These receptor sequences come from a man aged 18-30 years with Graves' ophthalmopathy.

As for this clonotype: The junction and the germline gene differ at one end; a read error may be behind it. This chain joins TRBV5-1 and TRBJ2-3; 13 nucleotides align to TRBD2. Germline CDR1 SGHRS, CDR2 YFSETQ. This CDR3 has 16 residues. The CDR3 DNA sequence: TGTGCCAGCAGCGTAGGACTAGCGGGAGAGGGAGATACGCAGTATTTT. Its protein product is CASSVGLAGEGDTQYF. The whole variable domain, remainder taken from reference TRBV5-1 and TRBJ2-3, is KAGVTQTPRYLIKTRGQQVTLSCSPISGHRSVSWYQQTPGQGLQFLFEYFSETQRNKGNFPGRFSGRQFSNSRSEMNVSTLELGDSALYLCASSVGLAGEGDTQYFGPGTRLTVL.

The sample holds many counts of this clonotype. The chain links TRBV5-6 to TRBJ1-5, with 7 nucleotides matching TRBD1. The germline V gene has CDR1 SGHDT and CDR2 YYEEEE. This CDR3 comprises 13 residues. V shed 3 bases, J shed 6 bases, and the junction held 3 bases outside the gene matches. The CDR3 sequence: CASSSTGTQPQHF. CDR3 sequence (DNA): TGTGCCAGCAGCTCGACAGGGACTCAGCCCCAGCATTTT.

This clonotype was found a few times. Mismatch with germline at one junction end may stem from a read error. V usage is TRBV5-1 and J usage is TRBJ2-3, with D possibly being TRBD1 (5 bases). Looked up from germline, CDR1 is SGHRS and CDR2 is YFSETQ. This CDR3 has 16 residues. The CDR3 sequence is CASSLGPTPSTDTQYF. The CDR3 nucleotides read TGTGCCAGCAGCTTGGGGCCAACCCCTAGCACAGATACGCAGTATTTT.

There are many counts of this clonotype. This sequence joins TRBV10-3 and TRBJ2-1, with TRBD2 identical over 11 bases. The CDR3 length is 15 residues. After removal of 7 bases from V and 7 bases from J, the junction contained 9 bases not matched to a gene. Germline CDR1 is ENHRY and CDR2 is SYGVKD. The CDR3 here is CAINIAGGPQNEQFF. The CDR3 region has the DNA TGTGCCATCAATATAGCGGGGGGGCCTCAGAATGAGCAGTTCTTC.

This clonotype was recorded a few times. The chain links TRBV9 to TRBJ1-1; TRBD1 matches at 9 bases. The CDR3 is 14 amino acids. Trimming cost V 0 bases and J 5 bases; bases outside gene matches: 2. Germline lookup yields CDR1 SGDLS and CDR2 YYNGEE. This chain's CDR3 is CASSVADRGTEAFF. CDR3 coding DNA: TGTGCCAGCAGCGTAGCGGACAGGGGAACTGAAGCTTTCTTT.

The chain has TRBV7-2 and TRBJ1-2; 10 bases align to TRBD1. V shed 3 bases, J shed 8 bases, and the junction held 15 bases outside the gene matches. Germline values: CDR1 SGHTA, CDR2 FQGNSA. CDR3 size: 17 residues. The CDR3 DNA reads as TGTGCCAGCAGCTTCCGAGGCCCGGGACAGGGGCTGTCGGGCTACACCTTC. Translation gives CASSFRGPGQGLSGYTF.

As to this clonotype: An end of the junction does not agree with germline; a read error may underlie this. The J gene is TRBJ2-7, the V gene TRBV7-9; D unclear. Germline V gene data show CDR1 as SEHNR and CDR2 as FQNEAQ (reference sequence). The CDR3 is made up of 14 amino acids. The CDR3 nucleotides read TGTGCCAGCGGCTTTGGCCCGGGCATCTACGAGCAGTACTTC. Amino acid sequence: CASGFGPGIYEQYF.

This clonotype turned up a few times. It is likely a read error, because the conserved phenylalanine at the end of the CDR3 is missing. V usage is TRBV18 and J usage is TRBJ1-1; maybe TRBD1 (5 bases). The CDR3 totals 13 residues. The V gene's germline CDR1 is KGHSH and CDR2 LQKENI. Trimming shortened V by 4 bases and J by 1 base, and 7 bases separated the two germline ends. The CDR3 region has the DNA TGTGCCAGCTCACAAGGACAGAACACTGAAGCTTTCCTT. Protein product: CASSQGQNTEAFL.

At least ten counts were recorded for this clonotype. This sequence joins TRBV7-2 and TRBJ2-7; a weak D match, TRBD2 (6 bases). V was cut by 4 bases and J by 3 bases, with 19 bases left in between. CDR1 and CDR2 (germline): SGHTA, FQGNSA. The CDR3 has 16 residues. The CDR3 loop reads CASSWPQTRLDYEQYF. The CDR3 DNA sequence: TGTGCCAGCAGCTGGCCCCAGACTAGATTGGACTACGAGCAGTACTTC.

The chain combines TRBV7-6 with TRBJ1-4, with TRBD1 identical over 9 bases. The J segment lost 4 bases and the V segment lost 4 bases, leaving 4 bases of the junction unmatched. The CDR3 is 15 residues long. The germline V gene encodes CDR1 SGHVS and CDR2 FNYEAQ. CDR3 region: CASSSEGQGNEKLFF. Here the CDR3 DNA reads TGTGCCAGCAGCTCAGAGGGACAGGGTAATGAAAAACTGTTTTTT.

This clonotype was picked up many times. The V call is TRBV3-1, the J call TRBJ2-2, with D hard to call. Germline assignment: CDR1 LGHDT and CDR2 YNNKEL (reference sequence). V was clipped by 1 base and J by 7 bases, with 7 bases between them. The CDR3 sequence is 13 residues long. CDR3 protein: CASSQVSGGELFF. CDR3 bases: TGTGCCAGCAGCCAAGTTAGTGGCGGGGAGCTGTTTTTT.

This rearrangement joins TRBV27 to TRBJ2-1; no reliable D call. V gave up 6 bases and J gave up 3 bases, with 12 bases separating them. Germline assignment: CDR1 MNHEY and CDR2 SMNVEV (reference sequence). This CDR3 is 14 amino acids long. The CDR3 spells CASSPGVFYNEQFF. The CDR3 coding sequence is TGTGCCAGCAGCCCAGGAGTTTTCTACAATGAGCAGTTCTTC.

This clonotype was found many times. The chain uses TRBV5-1 and TRBJ1-1; 9 bases are shared with TRBD1. V shed 0 bases and J 1 base; nucleotides not matched to a gene: 4. Germline CDR1 reads SGHRS; CDR2 reads YFSETQ. This CDR3 region has 16 residues. The CDR3 DNA is TGCGCCAGCAGCTTGGCTCGGGACAGGGCGAACACTGAAGCTTTCTTT. It codes for CASSLARDRANTEAFF.

This clonotype was picked up many times. This chain uses TRBV11-1 with TRBJ1-1; no reliable D call. V was pared by 2 bases and J by 7 bases, with 8 bases between. This CDR3 has 12 residues. Germline CDR1 SGHAT, CDR2 FQDESV (reference sequence). CDR3 sequence reads: CASSLMADEAFF. In DNA form, the CDR3 reads TGTGCCAGCAGCTTAATGGCAGATGAAGCTTTCTTT.